The 32 T cell receptor beta chains presented below share a single source sample, sequenced in a study of blood T cell repertoires in COVID-19. The table came from immunoSEQ multiplex PCR; TCRdb's copy has only in-frame clones and leaves some out. The sample holds 450,000 or so clones, approximately 91% seen once. Sequences were obtained from peripheral blood. Receptors were obtained from a woman aged 40-49 years with COVID-19, enrolled during active disease.

The CDR3 loop reads CASSKDRFGNQPQHF. The DNA of the CDR3 is TGTGCCAGCAGTAAGGACAGGTTTGGCAATCAGCCCCAGCATTTT. The V and J genes are TRBV27 and TRBJ1-5; 7 bases line up with TRBD1. Germline assignment: CDR1 MNHEY and CDR2 SMNVEV (reference sequence). Losses at the gene ends were 5 bases for V and 2 bases for J; bases not matched to a gene: 6. CDR3 length: 15 residues.

This clone was seen a handful of times. This chain links TRBV7-3 with TRBJ2-1; possible D gene TRBD1, 6 bases. CDR1 and CDR2 (germline): SGHTA, FQGTGA. CDR3 size: 15 residues. The V and J ends lost 5 bases and 4 bases respectively, with 15 bases between them. Here the CDR3 reads CASSPGVAQYNEQFF. Here the CDR3 DNA reads TGTGCCAGCAGCCCAGGGGTAGCCCAGTACAATGAGCAGTTCTTC.

This clone was seen only once. The V gene is TRBV19, the J gene TRBJ1-1; TRBD1 agrees at 8 bases. After removal of 6 bases from V and 3 bases from J, the junction contained 6 bases not matched to a gene. This CDR3 contains 14 residues. Germline CDR1 is LNHDA and CDR2 is SQIVND (reference sequence). In nucleotides, the CDR3 is TGTGCCAGTAGGGCGGACAGGGCTCACACTGAAGCTTTCTTT. Translation: CASRADRAHTEAFF. Supplemented by reference TRBV19 and TRBJ1-1, the full variable domain reads DGGITQSPKYLFRKEGQNVTLSCEQNLNHDAMYWYRQDPGQGLRLIYYSQIVNDFQKGDIAEGYSVSREKKESFPLTVTSAQKNPTAFYLCASRADRAHTEAFFGQGTRLTVV.

The sample holds a few counts of this clone. The CDR3 DNA sequence: TGTGCCAGCAGCCTAGTCCAGGGGGTGAACACCGGGGAGCTGTTTTTT. This sequence encodes CASSLVQGVNTGELFF. This rearrangement joins TRBV14 to TRBJ2-2, with 7 bases that match TRBD1. The CDR3 sequence is 16 residues long. The trim removed 4 bases at V and 1 base at J, leaving 6 bases unmatched. The germline CDR1 and CDR2 sequences are SGHDN and FVKESK.

This clone was observed a few times. V and J are TRBV5-1 and TRBJ2-7; TRBD1 aligns across 7 bases. V shed 4 bases and J 7 bases; nucleotides not matched to a gene: 8. The CDR3 contains 13 residues. Per the germline V gene, CDR1 is SGHRS and CDR2 is YFSETQ. The CDR3 is CASSQGTEGEQYF. The CDR3 DNA follows: TGCGCCAGCAGCCAAGGGACAGAAGGAGAGCAGTACTTC.

The V gene is TRBV7-9, the J gene TRBJ1-5; 9 bases match TRBD1. The CDR3 has 16 amino acids. Germline V gene lookup returns CDR1 SEHNR and CDR2 FQNEAQ (reference sequence). V lost 4 bases, J lost 2 bases, and 6 bases stayed unmatched. CDR3 DNA: TGTGCCAGCAGCTCACTTCGGACAGGGGGCAATCAGCCCCAGCATTTT. This encodes CASSSLRTGGNQPQHF.

The V and J genes are TRBV27 and TRBJ1-4; TRBD1 matches at 7 bases. Germline CDR1 reads MNHEY; CDR2 reads SMNVEV (reference sequence). This CDR3 has 17 amino acids. Unmatched junction bases numbered 8, after V lost 3 bases and J lost 1 base. CDR3: CASSFLGPGGTNEKLFF. Here the CDR3 DNA reads TGTGCCAGCAGTTTTTTGGGCCCAGGGGGAACTAATGAAAAACTGTTTTTT.

The gene calls are TRBV10-3 and TRBJ1-5, with unresolved D. The CDR3 covers 12 residues. The germline CDR1 and CDR2 sequences are ENHRY and SYGVKD. V was shortened by 2 bases and J by 4 bases, with 3 bases between the two germline ends. CDR3: CAISEANQPQHF. DNA of the CDR3: TGTGCCATCAGTGAGGCGAATCAGCCCCAGCATTTT.

J is TRBJ1-2 and V is TRBV3-1 (or the pseudogene TRBV3-2); unclear D gene. Germline loops: CDR1 LGHDT, CDR2 YNNKEL (reference sequence). V lost 5 bases and J 5 bases, leaving 18 bases between the germline ends. The CDR3 consists of 15 residues. The chain's CDR3 is CASSRVEGVRYGYTF. DNA of the CDR3: TGTGCCAGCAGCAGGGTGGAGGGAGTTAGATATGGCTACACCTTC.

The CDR3 nucleotides read TGCGCCAGCAGCCTGCGGACTAGCGGGAGCAATGAGCAGTTCTTC. Translated: CASSLRTSGSNEQFF. V is TRBV4-3 and J is TRBJ2-1; 13 bases map to TRBD2. CDR3 length: 15 residues. Germline V lookup: CDR1 LGHNA, CDR2 YSLEER. V lost 4 bases and J lost 6; bases outside the gene matches: 3.

V and J are TRBV6-5 and TRBJ2-7, with 8 bases aligning to TRBD1. The germline V gene has CDR1 MNHEY and CDR2 SVGAGI. The V and J ends lost 11 bases and 5 bases, in that order; junction bases with no gene match: 5. The CDR3 has 11 amino acids. In nucleotides, the CDR3 is TGTGCCGCAGGGGGCAGGGACGAGCAGTACTTC. Translating gives CAAGGRDEQYF.

The gene calls are TRBV28 and TRBJ2-2; D gene uncertain. The CDR3 runs to 13 residues. V lost 1 base, J lost 3 bases, and 3 bases lay in between. Looked up from germline, CDR1 is MDHEN and CDR2 is SYDVKM. CDR3 DNA sequence: TGTGCCAGCAGTTTATTCGACACCGGGGAGCTGTTTTTT. Translated, it gives CASSLFDTGELFF.

In its sample, this clone was seen once. The chain joins TRBV6-2 or TRBV6-3 to TRBJ2-1, with TRBD2 as a possible D gene (5 bases). The CDR3 spans 15 residues. Trimming removed 0 bases at V and 3 bases at J, with 9 bases between. CDR1 and CDR2 from the germline V gene are MNHEY and SVGEGT. CDR3 DNA sequence: TGTGCCAGCAGTTACTCCGGGGATCTCTACAATGAGCAGTTCTTC. Its translation is CASSYSGDLYNEQFF.

V usage is TRBV5-3 and J usage is TRBJ2-7; 14 positions match TRBD2. TRBV5-3 is filed as an ORF, its function uncertain. The CDR3 extends over 15 amino acids. V lost 2 bases and J lost 6; bases outside the gene matches: 4. The CDR3 DNA reads TGTGCCAGAAGCTTCCTGACTAGCGGGAGGGCCGAGCAGTACTTC. It codes for CARSFLTSGRAEQYF.

The J gene is TRBJ2-1, the V gene TRBV20-1, with TRBD2 matching 9 bases. This CDR3 spans 15 amino acids. The germline gives CDR1 DFQATT, CDR2 SNEGSKA (reference sequence). Trimming took 3 bases from V and 3 from J; bases not matched to a gene: 6. CDR3: CSASRSGSFYNEQFF. The CDR3 coding sequence is TGCAGTGCTAGTCGTAGCGGGAGCTTCTACAATGAGCAGTTCTTC.

This clone has only one observation. The chain is built from TRBV20-1 and TRBJ2-5; possible D gene TRBD2, 5 bases. This CDR3 contains 14 residues. CDR1 is DFQATT, CDR2 SNEGSKA, per germline (reference sequence). V lost 3 bases and J lost 5, with 16 bases in between. CDR3 nucleotide sequence: TGCAGTGCTAGTCGGACCACCGGGGTCGAGACCCAGTACTTC. Translating it yields CSASRTTGVETQYF.

V is TRBV9 and J is TRBJ1-3; TRBD1 aligns across 7 bases. CDR1 is SGDLS and CDR2 is YYNGEE in the germline V gene. V trimming: 3 bases; J trimming: 0 bases; junction bases outside the gene matches: 9. CDR3 length equals 17 residues. The CDR3 region has the DNA TGTGCCAGCAGCGGATACAGGGGAACGGGCTCTGGAAACACCATATATTTT. It codes for CASSGYRGTGSGNTIYF.

On this clone: This sample includes further DNA sequences coding for the same CDR3. The chain employs TRBV27 and TRBJ1-1; 8 bases align to TRBD1. Germline CDR1 and CDR2: MNHEY and SMNVEV (reference sequence). The V and J ends lost 2 bases and 1 base, in that order; junction bases with no gene match: 0. This CDR3 is built from 14 residues. This CDR3 is CASSLTGGNTEAFF. The CDR3 nucleotides read TGTGCCAGCAGTTTAACAGGGGGGAACACTGAAGCTTTCTTT.

The chain joins TRBV24-1 to TRBJ1-1; tentative D call: TRBD1 (6 bases). This CDR3 spans 15 amino acids. With 0 bases removed from V and 1 base from J, the gap between germline ends came to 8 bases. Germline V gene lookup returns CDR1 KGHDR and CDR2 SFDVKD. This CDR3 reads CATSDLQGWNTEAFF. The CDR3 nucleotides are TGTGCCACCAGTGATTTGCAGGGGTGGAACACTGAAGCTTTCTTT.

This clone was counted once. The V gene is TRBV28, the J gene TRBJ1-5, with D perhaps matching TRBD1 (5 bases). The CDR3 spans 15 residues. Germline lookup yields CDR1 MDHEN and CDR2 SYDVKM. V lost 5 bases and J lost 1, with 12 bases in between. The CDR3 nucleotides are TGTGCCAGCAGTGCCCTGAGACAGAGCAATCAGCCCCAGCATTTT. This gives the protein CASSALRQSNQPQHF.

In its sample, this clone was seen once. The chain couples TRBV19 to TRBJ1-2; the match to TRBD1 covers 7 bases. Trimming cost V 5 bases and J 2 bases; bases outside gene matches: 11. In germline, CDR1 is LNHDA, CDR2 SQIVND (reference sequence). The length of the CDR3 is 16 residues. CDR3 in DNA: TGTGCCAGTAGTTTTCTACAGGGGTCCTCGAACTATGGCTACACCTTC. Its protein is CASSFLQGSSNYGYTF.

The chain couples TRBV7-8 to TRBJ1-1; a possible D gene is TRBD1 (6 bases). This CDR3 is 16 amino acids long. Deletions cut 3 bases from V and 4 bases from J, with 18 bases between. The V gene's germline CDR1 is SGHVS and CDR2 FQNEAQ. For the CDR3, the DNA is TGTGCCAGCAGCTTCCCTTCGGGGGGGCATAGCACTGAAGCTTTCTTT. Protein sequence: CASSFPSGGHSTEAFF. The variable domain in full, with the rest retrieved from reference TRBV7-8 and TRBJ1-1, is GAGVSQSPRYKVAKRGQDVALRCDPISGHVSLFWYQQALGQGPEFLTYFQNEAQLDKSGLPSDRFFAERPEGSVSTLKIQRTQQEDSAVYLCASSFPSGGHSTEAFFGQGTRLTVV.

The genes are TRBV6-2 or TRBV6-3 and TRBJ2-7; 7 nucleotides agree with TRBD1. J was trimmed by 3 bases and V by 3 bases; bases with no gene match: 8. The CDR3 has 15 residues. Germline V lookup: CDR1 MNHEY, CDR2 SVGEGT. The CDR3 here is CASSYRVGQSYEQYF. The CDR3 region has the DNA TGTGCCAGCAGTTATCGGGTGGGACAGAGCTACGAGCAGTACTTC.

The chain combines TRBV10-2 with TRBJ2-2; weak D call: TRBD2 (6 bases). The CDR3 loop spans 12 amino acids. V was trimmed by 4 bases and J by 6 bases, leaving 6 bases between them. Germline V gene lookup returns CDR1 WSHSY and CDR2 SAAADI. In DNA form, the CDR3 reads TGCGCCAGCAGTGGGGGGGCCGGGGAGCTGTTTTTT. The encoded protein is CASSGGAGELFF.

The gene calls are TRBV4-3 and TRBJ2-7; TRBD1 might be the D (5 bases). The CDR3 has 13 residues. Trimming took off 5 bases at V and 3 bases at J, with 11 bases between the two ends. CDR1 is LGHNA and CDR2 is YSLEER in the germline V gene. The CDR3 protein is CASSKTTGYEQYF. The CDR3 nucleotides are TGCGCCAGCAGCAAAACCACAGGCTACGAGCAGTACTTC.

This chain links TRBV5-1 with TRBJ2-5; 9 bases fit TRBD2. This CDR3 is built from 16 residues. With V trimmed by 1 base and J by 1 base, 5 bases remained unmatched. The V gene's germline CDR1 is SGHRS and CDR2 YFSETQ. The CDR3 loop reads CASSLRLAGPQETQYF. DNA of the CDR3: TGCGCCAGCAGCTTGCGCCTAGCGGGACCCCAAGAGACCCAGTACTTC.

The genes are TRBV30 and TRBJ1-3; D may be TRBD1 (6 bases). From germline, CDR1 is GTSNPN and CDR2 SVGIG (reference sequence). V was shortened by 1 base and J by 4 bases, with 17 bases between the two germline ends. This CDR3 contains 16 residues. The CDR3 coding sequence is TGTGCCTGGAGTGGCAAAAGGGGGACGGGCGGAAACACCATATATTTT. As protein: CAWSGKRGTGGNTIYF. Supplemented by reference TRBV30 and TRBJ1-3, the full variable domain reads SQTIHQWPATLVQPVGSPLSLECTVEGTSNPNLYWYRQAAGRGLQLLFYSVGIGQISSEVPQNLSASRPQDRQFILSSKKLLLSDSGFYLCAWSGKRGTGGNTIYFGEGSWLTVV.

The V gene is TRBV3-1 (or the pseudogene TRBV3-2), the J gene TRBJ1-1, with D perhaps matching TRBD1 (6 bases). Looked up from germline, CDR1 is LGHDT and CDR2 is YNNKEL (reference sequence). This CDR3 contains 13 residues. The V and J ends lost 4 bases and 10 bases respectively, with 16 bases between them. The CDR3 spells CASSRIRGGVAFF. The CDR3 DNA is TGTGCCAGCAGCCGGATCCGAGGGGGAGTAGCTTTCTTT.

This clone was seen only once. This chain uses TRBV27 with TRBJ2-7; 10 bases are shared with TRBD2. CDR3 length: 15 residues. V shed 6 bases and J 0 bases; nucleotides not matched to a gene: 5. Germline CDR1 and CDR2: MNHEY and SMNVEV (reference sequence). The CDR3 DNA is TGTGCCAGCAGCTGGACTAGCGGAAGCTCCTACGAGCAGTACTTC. Residues: CASSWTSGSSYEQYF.

This clone was observed once. This chain links TRBV25-1 with TRBJ2-6; D not resolved. V lost 6 bases to trimming and J lost 2 bases, with 5 bases between them. CDR3 size: 13 residues. Germline CDR1 MGHDK, CDR2 SYGVNS. In DNA, the CDR3 is TGTGCCAGCAGCGTAACTGGGGCCAACGTCCTGACTTTC. Amino acids: CASSVTGANVLTF.

This chain uses TRBV6-5 with TRBJ1-5, with TRBD1 identical over 9 bases. J gave up 6 bases and V 5 bases, and 8 bases lay outside the gene matches. In germline, CDR1 is MNHEY, CDR2 SVGAGI. This CDR3 contains 15 residues. The CDR3 DNA reads TGTGCCAGCAGTATGTTGGGACAGGGAGGTCAGCCCCAGCATTTT. Translated: CASSMLGQGGQPQHF.

The J gene is TRBJ1-5, the V gene TRBV3-1 (or the pseudogene TRBV3-2); TRBD1 aligns across 8 bases. Per the germline V gene, CDR1 is LGHDT and CDR2 is YNNKEL (reference sequence). The CDR3 is 13 amino acids. Trimming at V came to 6 bases and at J to 5 bases, leaving 3 bases not matched to a gene. CDR3 sequence reads: CASRDREDQPQHF. CDR3 nucleotide sequence: TGTGCCAGCAGGGACAGGGAGGATCAGCCCCAGCATTTT.